The 20 T cell receptor beta chains below all came from one sample that was sequenced in a study of blood T cell repertoires in COVID-19. Sequenced by immunoSEQ multiplex PCR; TCRdb stores in-frame clones only, minus some. The table shows 97,000 or so clones, with 75% to 95% occurring only once. Sequences were obtained from peripheral blood. The origin of the receptors is a man aged 18 to 29 with acute or convalescent COVID-19.

CDR3 in DNA: TGTGCCACCAGCCCTACCGCGGCTGGAAACACCATATATTTT. Amino acids: CATSPTAAGNTIYF. The chain recombines TRBV15 with TRBJ1-3; no clear D. The CDR3 covers 14 residues. Germline CDR1 reads LNHNV; CDR2 reads YYDKDF (reference sequence). Deletions cut 5 bases from V and 2 bases from J, with 10 bases between.

The gene calls are TRBV7-9 and TRBJ1-6; 8 bases map to TRBD1. V shed 6 bases, J shed 10 bases, and the junction held 14 bases outside the gene matches. Germline V gives CDR1 SEHNR, CDR2 FQNEAQ (reference sequence). The CDR3 is 16 residues long. In nucleotides, the CDR3 is TGTGCCAGCAGTACTACACGACAGGGGCTCCCCTCACCCCTCCACTTT. Translated, it gives CASSTTRQGLPSPLHF.

This chain links TRBV7-8 with TRBJ2-5, with TRBD2 as a possible D gene (6 bases). V was shortened by 4 bases and J by 5 bases, with 20 bases between the two germline ends. Germline CDR1 reads SGHVS; CDR2 reads FQNEAQ. The CDR3 spans 16 residues. The DNA for the CDR3 is TGTGCCAGCAGCTCGCTAGCGTTACTGGGGGTGGAGACCCAGTACTTC. Amino acids: CASSSLALLGVETQYF. Complete variable domain (other parts from reference TRBV7-8 and TRBJ2-5): GAGVSQSPRYKVAKRGQDVALRCDPISGHVSLFWYQQALGQGPEFLTYFQNEAQLDKSGLPSDRFFAERPEGSVSTLKIQRTQQEDSAVYLCASSSLALLGVETQYFGPGTRLLVL.

The rearrangement uses TRBV5-1 and TRBJ1-6; 8 nucleotides match TRBD1. Losses at the gene ends were 4 bases for V and 0 bases for J; bases not matched to a gene: 3. CDR3 length: 16 residues. Germline V gene sequence: CDR1 SGHRS, CDR2 YFSETQ. The CDR3 DNA reads as TGCGCCAGCAGCGTGACAGGGGACTCCTATAATTCACCCCTCCACTTT. Protein sequence: CASSVTGDSYNSPLHF.

The V gene is TRBV9, the J gene TRBJ2-5; D is possibly TRBD1 (6 bases). The CDR3 loop spans 17 amino acids. V shed 3 bases and J shed 3 bases, with 21 bases lying between them. Per the germline V gene, CDR1 is SGDLS and CDR2 is YYNGEE. CDR3 sequence: CASSASLDGRGKETQYF. The CDR3 nucleotides read TGTGCCAGCAGCGCCTCTTTGGATGGCAGGGGTAAAGAGACCCAGTACTTC. The whole variable domain, remainder taken from reference TRBV9 and TRBJ2-5, is DSGVTQTPKHLITATGQRVTLRCSPRSGDLSVYWYQQSLDQGLQFLIQYYNGEERAKGNILERFSAQQFPDLHSELNLSSLELGDSALYFCASSASLDGRGKETQYFGPGTRLLVL.

The chain recombines TRBV6-1 with TRBJ2-6; D may be TRBD1 (6 bases). The CDR3 is 16 amino acids. V was pared by 4 bases and J by 0 bases, with 10 bases between. Germline V CDR1 and CDR2: MNHNS, SASEGT. The CDR3, as DNA: TGTGCCAGCAGTGCGGTACAGGGCTCTGGGGCCAACGTCCTGACTTTC. Amino acid sequence: CASSAVQGSGANVLTF.

The table lists this clone with a few counts. The chain links TRBV3-1 (or the pseudogene TRBV3-2) to TRBJ1-1; the D gene is possibly TRBD1 (6 bases). The V and J ends lost 1 base and 1 base respectively, with 16 bases between them. The CDR3 runs to 17 residues. Germline lookup yields CDR1 LGHDT and CDR2 YNNKEL (reference sequence). This CDR3 is CASSQVGGLGKNTEAFF. Here the CDR3 DNA reads TGTGCCAGCAGCCAAGTAGGGGGATTGGGAAAGAACACTGAAGCTTTCTTT.

The chain links TRBV9 to TRBJ1-4, with D unclear. CDR1 SGDLS and CDR2 YYNGEE come from the germline V gene. CDR3 length: 15 amino acids. Trimming removed 0 bases at V and 7 bases at J, with 13 bases between. The CDR3 reads CASSVGGQLGEKLFF. The CDR3 DNA follows: TGTGCCAGCAGCGTAGGTGGGCAGTTGGGTGAAAAACTGTTTTTT. Looking up the rest from reference TRBV9 and TRBJ1-4 gives the full variable domain: DSGVTQTPKHLITATGQRVTLRCSPRSGDLSVYWYQQSLDQGLQFLIQYYNGEERAKGNILERFSAQQFPDLHSELNLSSLELGDSALYFCASSVGGQLGEKLFFGSGTQLSVL.

Only one count was recorded for this clone. The gene calls are TRBV5-1 and TRBJ1-1, with 8 positions matching TRBD1. This CDR3 has 14 amino acids. Looked up from germline, CDR1 is SGHRS and CDR2 is YFSETQ. The J segment lost 5 bases and the V segment lost 1 base, leaving 4 bases of the junction unmatched. The CDR3, as DNA: TGCGCCAGCAGCTTGACAGGGGGAGGTACTGAAGCTTTCTTT. It yields the protein CASSLTGGGTEAFF.

The chain combines TRBV25-1 with TRBJ2-7; TRBD1 might be the D (5 bases). This CDR3 is built from 13 residues. V dropped 5 bases and J dropped 2 bases, with 10 bases sitting between them. Germline CDR1 reads MGHDK; CDR2 reads SYGVNS. CDR3 region: CASSRGTAYEQYF. CDR3 nucleotides: TGTGCCAGCAGTAGGGGAACGGCCTACGAGCAGTACTTC.

The chain combines TRBV24-1 with TRBJ2-7; 9 bases line up with TRBD1. Unmatched junction bases numbered 7, after V lost 4 bases and J lost 4 bases. The germline V gene has CDR1 KGHDR and CDR2 SFDVKD. This CDR3 spans 15 amino acids. CDR3 bases: TGTGCCACCAGTGAGCCGGGACAGGGTGTGTACGAGCAGTACTTC. This encodes CATSEPGQGVYEQYF.

J is TRBJ1-5 and V is TRBV19; unclear D gene. In germline, CDR1 is LNHDA, CDR2 SQIVND (reference sequence). Trimming stripped 5 bases from V and 0 bases from J, with 5 bases between. The length of the CDR3 is 13 residues. The CDR3 nucleotides read TGTGCCAGTAGTTCGGTTAGCAATCAGCCCCAGCATTTT. This gives the protein CASSSVSNQPQHF.

The chain links TRBV19 to TRBJ2-7, with a weak D call TRBD2 (7 bases). Germline V gene sequence: CDR1 LNHDA, CDR2 SQIVND (reference sequence). This CDR3 region has 16 residues. V lost 0 bases, J lost 4 bases, and 16 bases lay in between. CDR3 nucleotides: TGTGCCAGTAGTATAGATCGAGCGGGGACAACGTACGAGCAGTACTTC. Translating it yields CASSIDRAGTTYEQYF.

The chain links TRBV5-1 to TRBJ2-7; 8 bases are shared with TRBD1. Germline loops: CDR1 SGHRS, CDR2 YFSETQ. The V gene end was trimmed by 3 bases and the J gene end by 4 bases; junction bases not matched to a gene: 9. CDR3 length: 15 residues. CDR3 nucleotides: TGCGCCAGCAGCTCCCTGGACAGGGCCGCTTACGAGCAGTACTTC. This codes for CASSSLDRAAYEQYF.

This chain joins TRBV5-1 and TRBJ2-1; 8 bases are shared with TRBD2. J gave up 8 bases and V 4 bases, and 14 bases lay outside the gene matches. Germline V gene lookup returns CDR1 SGHRS and CDR2 YFSETQ. The CDR3 is 16 amino acids. Here the CDR3 DNA reads TGCGCCAGCAGCCTACGACCTACAGCGGGAGTGGATGAGCAGTTCTTC. As protein: CASSLRPTAGVDEQFF.

The rearrangement joins TRBV25-1 to TRBJ1-1; a possible D gene is TRBD1 (5 bases). Germline CDR1 MGHDK, CDR2 SYGVNS. Trimming pared 4 bases from V and 4 bases from J, leaving 13 bases between. The CDR3 extends over 14 amino acids. The CDR3 region has the DNA TGTGCCAGCAGTGGGAGGGGCGGATTCACTGAAGCTTTCTTT. Its protein is CASSGRGGFTEAFF.

J is TRBJ1-2 and V is TRBV2; tentatively, D is TRBD1 (5 bases). Trimming removed 7 bases from V and 7 bases from J, with 28 bases in between. Looked up from germline, CDR1 is SNHLY and CDR2 is FYNNEI. The CDR3 is made up of 17 amino acids. The CDR3 DNA reads TGTGCCAGCACCCCAAGGGGTGGGCCCAACTATAGGTCTGGCTACACCTTC. It is translated as CASTPRGGPNYRSGYTF.

This chain connects TRBV9 to TRBJ1-1; 9 positions match TRBD1. Unmatched junction bases numbered 11, after V lost 6 bases and J lost 5 bases. CDR3 length: 15 amino acids. CDR1 SGDLS and CDR2 YYNGEE come from the germline V gene. The CDR3 protein is CASNEGQGRGTEAFF. Here the CDR3 DNA reads TGTGCCAGCAACGAGGGACAGGGCCGAGGGACTGAAGCTTTCTTT.

This chain links TRBV6-6 with TRBJ2-3; 11 positions agree with TRBD2. The CDR3 consists of 15 residues. After removal of 5 bases from V and 0 bases from J, the junction contained 1 base not matched to a gene. Germline CDR1 and CDR2: MNHNY and SVGAGI (reference sequence). The CDR3 protein is CASSLAGGSTDTQYF. The CDR3, as DNA: TGTGCCAGCAGTCTAGCGGGGGGTAGCACAGATACGCAGTATTTT.

J is TRBJ1-2 and V is TRBV19, with 9 nucleotides matching TRBD1. CDR1 is LNHDA, CDR2 SQIVND, per germline (reference sequence). The CDR3 is 15 amino acids. Losses at the gene ends were 3 bases for V and 9 bases for J; bases not matched to a gene: 11. The CDR3 spells CASSISGTGSSSYTF. The CDR3 region has the DNA TGTGCCAGTAGTATTTCCGGGACAGGGTCATCAAGCTACACCTTC.